A single sample gave rise to the 21 T cell receptor beta chains below, sequenced in a study of OX40 agonist ivuxolimab in advanced cancers. The assay was immunoSEQ multiplex PCR, and TCRdb's table has in-frame clones only and misses some. The data show approximately 58,000 clones, about 81% seen once. The input for sequencing was CD4+ or CD8+ T cells sorted from blood, taken in a trial of the OX40 agonist ivuxolimab. These receptors were obtained from an adult with an advanced solid tumor such as melanoma, head and neck, liver or kidney cancer.

The CDR3 sequence is CASSPREEQFF. The CDR3 region has the DNA TGTGCCAGCAGCCCGAGAGAAGAGCAGTTCTTC. V and J are TRBV7-6 and TRBJ2-1; D is unresolved. Between the trimmed V and J ends, which lost 5 bases and 10 bases, there was a span of 9 bases. CDR1 and CDR2 from the germline V gene are SGHVS and FNYEAQ. This CDR3 has 11 amino acids.

The chain carries TRBV15 and TRBJ1-6; D is unclear. Germline V gene sequence: CDR1 LNHNV, CDR2 YYDKDF (reference sequence). Trimming left V 0 bases short and J 10 bases short, with 19 bases between. This CDR3 spans 17 amino acids. Written as DNA, the CDR3 is TGTGCCACCAGCAGAGAATCCCCGTTTGGGAGAGGCTCACCCCTCCACTTT. Translating it yields CATSRESPFGRGSPLHF.

The J gene is TRBJ1-3, the V gene TRBV5-6; no firm D call. The length of the CDR3 is 16 residues. Trimming stripped 2 bases from V and 6 bases from J, with 18 bases between. The germline CDR1 and CDR2 sequences are SGHDT and YYEEEE. Here the CDR3 reads CASSFSPRPPENTIYF. DNA of the CDR3: TGTGCCAGCAGCTTTAGCCCCCGGCCCCCAGAAAACACCATATATTTT.

This clone came up once. The chain has TRBV19 and TRBJ1-6; tentative D call: TRBD1 (5 bases). CDR3 length: 15 amino acids. V was clipped by 4 bases and J by 6 bases, with 13 bases between them. CDR1 and CDR2 (germline): LNHDA, SQIVND (reference sequence). The CDR3 region has the DNA TGTGCCAGTAGTAGTGGTCCCAGGGCTAATTCACCCCTCCACTTT. It yields the protein CASSSGPRANSPLHF.

The V call is TRBV6-1, the J call TRBJ2-7; D not certain. V lost 2 bases to trimming and J lost 0 bases, with 5 bases between them. This CDR3 is built from 13 residues. Germline values: CDR1 MNHNS, CDR2 SASEGT. The CDR3 here is CASSESVSYEQYF. DNA of the CDR3: TGTGCCAGCAGTGAAAGTGTCTCCTACGAGCAGTACTTC.

This clone was picked up one time. The chain carries TRBV4-1 and TRBJ2-1; TRBD2 agrees at 9 bases. V gave up 4 bases and J gave up 6 bases; unmatched junction bases: 7. Germline V gives CDR1 MGHRA, CDR2 YSYEKL. The CDR3 length is 15 residues. Written as DNA, the CDR3 is TGCGCCAGCAGCCTTCCAAGCGGGAGGAGCAATGAGCAGTTCTTC. Translated, it gives CASSLPSGRSNEQFF.

V usage is TRBV15 and J usage is TRBJ2-1; D perhaps matches TRBD2 (6 bases). The length of the CDR3 is 15 residues. V dropped 1 base and J dropped 0 bases, with 7 bases sitting between them. Germline lookup yields CDR1 LNHNV and CDR2 YYDKDF (reference sequence). The DNA of the CDR3 is TGTGCCACCAGCAGAGTCGGGGGCTCCTACAATGAGCAGTTCTTC. Its translation: CATSRVGGSYNEQFF. Full variable domain (outside the CDR3, taken from reference TRBV15 and TRBJ2-1): DAMVIQNPRYQVTQFGKPVTLSCSQTLNHNVMYWYQQKSSQAPKLLFHYYDKDFNNEADTPDNFQSRRPNTSFCFLDIRSPGLGDTAMYLCATSRVGGSYNEQFFGPGTRLTVL.

There are a few counts of this clone. This chain uses TRBV7-9 with TRBJ2-5; no clear D. The CDR3 length is 16 residues. The germline gives CDR1 SEHNR, CDR2 FQNEAQ (reference sequence). Trimming shortened V by 0 bases and J by 2 bases, and 13 bases separated the two germline ends. In DNA form, the CDR3 reads TGTGCCAGCAGCTTAGCAAGGACGGCACTTCAAGAGACCCAGTACTTC. Encoded protein: CASSLARTALQETQYF.

The CDR3 bases are TGTGCCAGCAGCTTAGAGGGATTAACCTACGAGCAGTACTTC. Residues: CASSLEGLTYEQYF. The chain couples TRBV7-6 to TRBJ2-7; no firm D call. The germline V and J ends were trimmed by 1 base and 2 bases, with 9 bases remaining between them. CDR1 and CDR2 (germline): SGHVS, FNYEAQ. CDR3 length: 14 amino acids.

With regard to this clone: A clone one base away is much larger, so this may be a read error. The chain carries TRBV7-2 and TRBJ2-1; 9 bases line up with TRBD2. J was trimmed by 8 bases and V by 5 bases; bases with no gene match: 10. The germline V gene has CDR1 SGHTA and CDR2 FQGNSA. The CDR3 spans 15 residues. The DNA for the CDR3 is TGTGCCAGCAGCGAAGCCGGGACTAGCATTTATGAGCAGTTCTTC. Translation: CASSEAGTSIYEQFF.

The chain joins TRBV6-5 to TRBJ1-5; D gene unclear. The CDR3 length is 14 residues. Germline V gives CDR1 MNHEY, CDR2 SVGAGI. V shed 4 bases and J shed 8 bases, with 15 bases lying between them. This CDR3 reads CASSSDDLQKPQHF. The CDR3 nucleotides are TGTGCCAGCAGTTCGGACGACCTTCAGAAGCCCCAGCATTTT.

The genes are TRBV9 and TRBJ1-6; TRBD1 matches 8 bases. V lost 3 bases to trimming and J lost 6 bases; unmatched junction nucleotides: 5. The CDR3 spans 15 residues. Germline V gene sequence: CDR1 SGDLS, CDR2 YYNGEE. The DNA of the CDR3 is TGTGCCAGCAGCGGACCGGGACAGGTTAATTCACCCCTCCACTTT. Protein product: CASSGPGQVNSPLHF.

The chain uses TRBV7-2 and TRBJ2-1; D is possibly TRBD2 (6 bases). With 0 bases removed from V and 7 bases from J, the gap between germline ends came to 28 bases. Germline V gene lookup returns CDR1 SGHTA and CDR2 FQGNSA. The length of the CDR3 is 20 residues. The CDR3: CASSLALRAGLRLLNNEQFF. DNA of the CDR3: TGTGCCAGCAGCTTAGCTCTACGGGCGGGACTCCGGCTCCTTAATAATGAGCAGTTCTTC.

The CDR3 protein is CASSERLGGRDTQYF. Written as DNA, the CDR3 is TGTGCCAGCAGTGAAAGGCTCGGGGGAAGAGATACGCAGTATTTT. The chain is built from TRBV6-1 and TRBJ2-3; D perhaps matches TRBD2 (6 bases). Germline V gives CDR1 MNHNS, CDR2 SASEGT. Trimming took 2 bases from V and 5 from J, leaving 14 bases between them. CDR3 length: 15 amino acids.

The chain combines TRBV7-2 with TRBJ2-7, with 7 bases fitting TRBD1. Trimming removed 1 base from V and 5 bases from J; junction bases left unmatched: 8. CDR1 and CDR2 (germline): SGHTA, FQGNSA. This CDR3 spans 15 amino acids. The CDR3 nucleotides read TGTGCCAGCAGCTTAGGCCAGGGGGTAGTCCACGAGCAGTACTTC. It is translated as CASSLGQGVVHEQYF.

CDR3 loop: CASSATSGSYNEQFF. The CDR3 region has the DNA TGTGCCAGCAGTGCGACTAGCGGGAGTTACAATGAGCAGTTCTTC. The rearrangement uses TRBV2 and TRBJ2-1; 12 nucleotides align to TRBD2. The ends lost 4 bases at V and 4 bases at J; junction bases unmatched: 2. The germline CDR1 and CDR2 sequences are SNHLY and FYNNEI. The CDR3 is 15 amino acids.

The rearrangement links TRBV6-1 to TRBJ1-2, with a possible D match to TRBD1 (5 bases). This CDR3 is built from 13 residues. V lost 4 bases and J 8 bases, leaving 14 bases between the germline ends. Germline V gives CDR1 MNHNS, CDR2 SASEGT. CDR3 region: CASSVDSSWGYTF. CDR3 bases: TGTGCCAGCAGTGTCGACAGTTCTTGGGGCTACACCTTC.

This chain links TRBV27 with TRBJ1-4, with D maybe TRBD1 (5 bases). The CDR3 has 14 amino acids. The germline gives CDR1 MNHEY, CDR2 SMNVEV (reference sequence). Deletions cut 5 bases from V and 4 bases from J, with 11 bases between. The CDR3 DNA reads as TGTGCCAGCAGTATGGGACTTTTTAATGAAAAACTGTTTTTT. It encodes CASSMGLFNEKLFF.

V and J are TRBV18 and TRBJ2-1, with a weak D call TRBD2 (6 bases). CDR1 and CDR2 from the germline V gene are KGHSH and LQKENI. V gave up 3 bases and J gave up 4 bases, with 13 bases separating them. The CDR3 has 15 amino acids. The CDR3 loop is CASSPEGLAYNEQFF. The DNA of the CDR3 is TGTGCCAGCTCACCCGAGGGGCTAGCGTACAATGAGCAGTTCTTC.

This rearrangement joins TRBV27 to TRBJ2-6; unclear D gene. Looked up from germline, CDR1 is MNHEY and CDR2 is SMNVEV (reference sequence). The CDR3 totals 13 residues. Trimming removed 7 bases from V and 3 bases from J, with 7 bases in between. The CDR3 reads CASTVVGANVLTF. CDR3 nucleotides: TGTGCCAGCACCGTGGTTGGGGCCAACGTCCTGACTTTC.

The rearrangement links TRBV11-2 to TRBJ2-3, with 13 bases aligning to TRBD2. CDR1 and CDR2 from the germline V gene are SGHAT and FQNNGV. CDR3 size: 16 residues. V shed 1 base and J 6 bases; nucleotides not matched to a gene: 4. This chain's CDR3 is CASSLGGLAGADTQYF. The CDR3 DNA reads TGTGCCAGCAGCTTAGGCGGACTAGCGGGAGCGGATACGCAGTATTTT.